Following are 26 T cell receptor delta chains from one sample sequenced in a study of γδ T cells in repeated Plasmodium falciparum infection. Vgamma9/Vdelta2+ and Vdelta2-negative gammadelta T cells were flow-sorted from PBMC for bulk sequencing. TCRdb re-called clones from the multiplex PCR reads using CATT. This sample has 93,000 or so delta-chain clones, with 0.95% to 1% found just once. Sequencing used gamma-delta T cells from blood. Receptor source: a pool of human donors (malaria-infected and uninfected, not separated).

A few counts support this clone. It differs at one base from a far larger clone, so likely a read error. Other DNA variants within this sample encode the same CDR3. CDR3 coding DNA: TGTGCAACCCTTATCCGGGTAGCCGATAAACTCATCTTC. Translated: CATLIRVADKLIF. The chain couples TRAV14/DV4 to TRDJ1; D uncertain. In germline, CDR1 is TSDPSYG, CDR2 QGSYDQQN (reference sequence). CDR3 size: 13 residues.

This clone was recorded at least ten times. With a far larger clone one base away, a read error is the likely cause. The same CDR3 is also encoded by other DNA sequences in this sample. The chain has TRDV2 and TRDJ1, with D uncertain. Per the germline V gene, CDR1 is GEAIGNYY and CDR2 is EKD. CDR3 length: 14 residues. The CDR3 is CACDTVGNTDKLIF. The DNA of the CDR3 is TGTGCCTGTGACACCGTCGGAAACACCGATAAGCTCATCTTT.

In its sample, this clone was seen many times. The V gene is TRDV2, the J gene TRDJ3; 10 bases line up with TRDD3. The CDR3 covers 20 residues. Germline CDR1 reads GEAIGNYY; CDR2 reads EKD. V lost 0 bases, J lost 0 bases, and 7 bases stayed unmatched. This chain's CDR3 is CACDTVLGDSSSWDTRQMFF. The CDR3 nucleotides are TGTGCCTGTGACACCGTACTGGGGGATTCCAGCTCCTGGGACACCCGACAGATGTTTTTC.

A few counts support this clone. TCRdb's protein, taken from a much larger clone, differs from this DNA's translation at residue 8, likely owing to a read error; the protein displayed comes from the DNA. The chain recombines TRDV1 with TRDJ1; D is undetermined. This CDR3 spans 19 amino acids. CDR1 and CDR2 (germline): TSWWSYY, QGS. The V end was cut by 6 bases, the J end by 6 bases, with 32 bases between. The CDR3 sequence is CALGRSLRARERLRYKLIF. The DNA for the CDR3 is TGTGCTCTTGGTAGGTCCCTGAGGGCCCGGGAGCGTCTAAGATATAAACTCATCTTT.

To note about this clone: A far larger clone is only one base removed, so a read error is likely. Other DNA sequences in this specimen translate into the identical CDR3. The chain has TRDV1 and TRDJ1; TRDD3 aligns across 11 bases. Here the J gene was assigned by germline matching of the DNA, as TCRdb has none. This CDR3 spans 19 amino acids. V was pared by 0 bases and J by 1 base, with 10 bases of the junction left unmatched. In germline, CDR1 is TSWWSYY, CDR2 QGS. The CDR3 DNA follows: TGTGCTCTTGGGGAACTCCGTCCCACATGGGGGATACGCACCGATAAACTCATCTTT. It yields the protein CALGELRPTWGIRTDKLIF.

Regarding this clone: TCRdb's protein, taken from a much larger clone, differs from this DNA's translation at residue 8, likely owing to a read error; the protein displayed comes from the DNA. This sequence joins TRDV1 and TRDJ1; D is possibly TRDD3 (6 bases). Trimming pared 0 bases from V and 8 bases from J, leaving 43 bases between. The CDR3 sequence is 24 residues long. Germline loops: CDR1 TSWWSYY, CDR2 QGS. CDR3 region: CALGELRWINLLPPIGGGGTKLIF. CDR3 DNA: TGTGCTCTTGGGGAACTTCGTTGGATCAATTTACTCCCCCCAATCGGTGGTGGGGGCACAAAACTCATCTTT.

Notes on this clone: TCRdb attributes to this sequence the protein of a much larger clone, which differs from the DNA translation at residue 14; a read error is likely, and the protein displayed is translated from the DNA. The V gene call is TRDV2, and the J gene call is absent; TRDD3 is the table's D call and was not checked against the DNA. Germline values: CDR1 GEAIGNYY, CDR2 EKD. The CDR3 sequence is 16 residues long. The CDR3 sequence: CACDTGLGDNTDKHIF. Written as DNA, the CDR3 is TGTGCCTGTGACACCGGACTGGGGGATAACACCGATAAACACATCTTT.

This clone was found a few times. The protein in TCRdb stems from a much larger clone and differs at residue 3 from this DNA's translation, likely a read error; here the protein is translated from the DNA. V is TRDV1 and J is TRDJ1; the D gene is possibly TRDD3 (5 bases). Germline V lookup: CDR1 TSWWSYY, CDR2 QGS. This CDR3 is 24 amino acids long. CDR3: CAFGELDFCQPKREDILNTDKLIF. CDR3 sequence (DNA): TGTGCTTTTGGGGAACTTGATTTCTGCCAACCTAAACGCGAGGATATATTGAACACCGATAAACTCATCTTT.

Details on this clone: The protein recorded in TCRdb matches a much larger clone and deviates from this DNA's translation at residue 3, suggesting a read error; the protein here is obtained by translating the DNA. The chain joins TRDV1 to TRDJ1, with 11 bases aligning to TRDD3. The J gene, left out of TCRdb, was set here by checking the DNA against germline. CDR3 length: 19 residues. Germline CDR1 is TSWWSYY and CDR2 is QGS. DNA for the CDR3: TGTGCTCCTGGGGAACACACTTCCCTCTGGGGGATACACGCCGATAAACTCATCTTT. It is translated as CAPGEHTSLWGIHADKLIF.

This clone showed up just a few times. This DNA translates differently at residue 12 from the TCRdb protein, which is that of a much larger clone; a read error is likely, and the protein shown is the DNA's own translation. This chain links TRDV1 with TRDJ1, with TRDD3 as a possible D gene (5 bases). The J gene is absent in TCRdb and was assigned here via DNA matching to germline. CDR1 and CDR2 from the germline V gene are TSWWSYY and QGS. Trimming removed 2 bases from V and 0 bases from J, with 31 bases in between. This CDR3 spans 22 amino acids. The CDR3 loop is CALGEVRTKAGTRTTNTDKLIF. The CDR3 DNA reads as TGTGCTCTTGGGGAAGTCCGAACTAAGGCGGGGACACGGACTACTAACACCGATAAACTCATCTTT.

On this clone: This DNA translates differently at residue 17 from the TCRdb protein, which is that of a much larger clone; a read error is likely, and the protein shown is the DNA's own translation. There is no J gene call, but TRDV2 is given as the V gene; the table calls TRDD3, which could not be checked here. From germline, CDR1 is GEAIGNYY and CDR2 EKD. This CDR3 comprises 19 residues. The CDR3 spells CACDTLVLGDRGDTDKRIF. Here the CDR3 DNA reads TGTGCCTGTGACACCCTCGTACTGGGGGATAGGGGAGACACCGATAAACGCATCTTT.

Concerning this clone itself: The protein given by TCRdb reflects a much larger clone and differs at residue 21 from this DNA's translation, likely from a read error; the protein shown is the DNA's translation. This chain uses TRDV2 with TRDJ3; D might be TRDD3 (6 bases). TCRdb supplies no J gene; here it was assigned by aligning the nucleotide sequence to germline. This CDR3 has 26 amino acids. Germline lookup yields CDR1 GEAIGNYY and CDR2 EKD. The CDR3 spells CACDPISLQSPGDHLRNSWDIRQMFF. The CDR3 region has the DNA TGTGCCTGTGACCCGATTTCCCTTCAATCACCTGGGGACCACCTAAGAAACTCCTGGGACATCCGACAGATGTTTTTC.

With regard to this clone: The protein held in TCRdb is that of a much larger clone and does not match this DNA's translation at residue 9, likely because of a read error; the protein shown is translated from the DNA. This sequence joins TRDV2 and TRDJ1; TRDD3 aligns across 10 bases. The J gene was not available in TCRdb and was assigned here by matching the DNA to germline segments. Germline CDR1 reads GEAIGNYY; CDR2 reads EKD. CDR3 size: 16 residues. V shed 3 bases, J shed 4 bases, and the junction held 10 bases outside the gene matches. The CDR3 DNA reads TGTGCCTGTGACCTACTGGGGGATGCGCGGAGCGATAAACTCATCTTT. It is translated as CACDLLGDARSDKLIF.

As for this clone: A read error likely explains why the TCRdb protein, taken from a much larger clone, differs from this DNA's translation at residue 14; the protein shown is translated from the DNA. The chain combines TRDV1 with TRDJ1; 8 bases align to TRDD3. The germline CDR1 and CDR2 sequences are TSWWSYY and QGS. The CDR3 runs 19 residues. V trimming: 3 bases; J trimming: 4 bases; junction bases outside the gene matches: 19. CDR3 bases: TGTGCTCTTGGGGACGCCTACGAATACTGGGGGCCGCTCATCGATAAACTCATCTTT. Its protein product is CALGDAYEYWGPLIDKLIF.

About this clone itself: The protein TCRdb gives is from a much larger clone and does not agree with this DNA's translation at residue 13, likely a read error; the protein shown here comes from the DNA. The rearrangement uses TRDV2 and TRDJ3; TRDD3 aligns across 12 bases. TCRdb offers no J gene call, so here the DNA was matched to germline to obtain one. Germline V gene data show CDR1 as GEAIGNYY and CDR2 as EKD. Trimming removed 0 bases from V and 3 bases from J; junction bases left unmatched: 11. The CDR3 length is 21 residues. CDR3 loop: CACDTGGLLGDTSWDTRQMFF. The CDR3 nucleotides read TGTGCCTGTGACACCGGGGGACTACTGGGGGATACTAGCTGGGACACCCGACAGATGTTTTTC.

Worth noting for this clone: The protein recorded in TCRdb matches a much larger clone and deviates from this DNA's translation at residue 8, suggesting a read error; the protein here is obtained by translating the DNA. The chain couples TRDV2 to TRDJ1; D perhaps matches TRDD3 (5 bases). TCRdb lists no J gene, so it was determined here by aligning the DNA to germline. Trimming cost V 0 bases and J 0 bases, with 13 bases left between them. The germline V gene encodes CDR1 GEAIGNYY and CDR2 EKD. The CDR3 totals 16 residues. In DNA, the CDR3 is TGTGCCTGTGACACCGTGGGGCCCCCTTACACCGATAAACTCATCTTT. Translating gives CACDTVGPPYTDKLIF.

No V gene was called here, but the J gene is TRDJ1. The CDR3 covers 20 residues. The CDR3 sequence: CALGISWLPSLPSTADKLIF. The CDR3 coding sequence is TGTGCTCTTGGGATATCTTGGCTACCCAGTCTCCCCAGCACCGCCGATAAACTCATCTTT.

This clone was observed a handful of times. TCRdb has a much larger clone's protein, which differs at residue 10 from the translation of this DNA, likely because of a read error; what is shown is the protein translated from the DNA. The chain employs TRDV1 and TRDJ1, with no clear D. No J gene was available from TCRdb, and it was assigned here by a germline match of the DNA. The CDR3 extends over 15 amino acids. V lost 2 bases and J lost 3, with 13 bases in between. Germline V gene data show CDR1 as TSWWSYY and CDR2 as QGS. The DNA of the CDR3 is TGTGCTCTTGGGGAAGTGACCCCTTACGCCGATAAACTCATCTTT. Protein product: CALGEVTPYADKLIF.

A note on this clone: TCRdb's listed protein matches a much larger clone and diverges from this DNA's translation at residue 8, likely through a read error; the protein shown comes from the DNA. The rearrangement links TRDV2 to TRDJ1; 10 bases map to TRDD3. Matching the DNA to germline supplied the J gene, which TCRdb does not give. V lost 2 bases, J lost 7 bases, and 24 bases stayed unmatched. Germline V gene lookup returns CDR1 GEAIGNYY and CDR2 EKD. CDR3 size: 20 residues. The chain's CDR3 is CACDSVRDWGDTVARSKLIF. The CDR3 bases are TGTGCCTGTGACAGCGTTCGGGACTGGGGGGATACGGTTGCGCGTTCTAAACTCATCTTT.

In regard to this clone: A read error likely explains this, since a far larger clone differs by one base. The same CDR3 is also encoded by other DNA sequences in this sample. The chain carries TRDV1 and TRDJ1; 10 positions match TRDD3. The J gene is not listed in TCRdb, so it was assigned here from a DNA match to germline. J was trimmed by 0 bases and V by 2 bases; bases with no gene match: 21. The CDR3 totals 22 residues. Germline V CDR1 and CDR2: TSWWSYY, QGS. This CDR3 is CALGEWHFLPLGDRGYTDKLIF. CDR3 DNA sequence: TGTGCTCTTGGGGAATGGCATTTCCTACCCCTGGGGGATAGGGGCTACACCGATAAACTCATCTTT.

Turning to this clone: TCRdb records a much larger clone's protein for this DNA, with a difference at residue 9 that likely arises from a read error; the protein given is the translation of the DNA. The chain has TRDV2 and TRDJ1, with D perhaps matching TRDD3 (6 bases). V lost 5 bases and J lost 0, with 15 bases in between. Germline assignment: CDR1 GEAIGNYY and CDR2 EKD. This CDR3 comprises 15 residues. The CDR3 region is CACVAVLGHTDKLIF. CDR3 sequence (DNA): TGTGCCTGTGTCGCAGTACTGGGCCACACCGATAAACTCATCTTT.

This clone was counted between two and nine times. The protein given by TCRdb reflects a much larger clone and differs at residue 9 from this DNA's translation, likely from a read error; the protein shown is the DNA's translation. The chain recombines TRDV1 with TRDJ1, with D perhaps being TRDD2 or TRDD3 (5 bases each). The J gene is not listed in TCRdb, so it was assigned here from a DNA match to germline. The germline V gene encodes CDR1 TSWWSYY and CDR2 QGS. CDR3 size: 18 residues. V lost 0 bases and J 0 bases, leaving 17 bases between the germline ends. CDR3 region: CALGELDGVLPYTDKLIF. CDR3 DNA sequence: TGTGCTCTTGGGGAACTAGATGGGGTACTTCCGTACACCGATAAACTCATCTTT.

There are a few counts of this clone. A single base is all that separates this from a far larger clone, so a read error is likely. Other DNA sequences within the sample encode an identical CDR3. This rearrangement joins TRDV1 to TRDJ1; D gene unclear. Because TCRdb records no J gene, it was assigned here through a match of the DNA to germline. The germline V and J ends were trimmed by 1 base and 0 bases, with 15 bases remaining between them. There are 17 residues in the CDR3. Germline lookup yields CDR1 TSWWSYY and CDR2 QGS. The CDR3 nucleotides are TGTGCTCTTGGGGAACGGGAGGTATTGAAGTACACCGATAAACTCATCTTT. It is translated as CALGEREVLKYTDKLIF.

This clone is classed as medium-sized. The V gene is TRDV2, the J gene TRDJ1; TRDD3 matches at 7 bases. This CDR3 spans 17 amino acids. With V trimmed by 1 base and J by 0 bases, 10 bases remained unmatched. Per germline, CDR1 GEAIGNYY and CDR2 EKD. CDR3 sequence reads: CACDTLTGDGYTDKLIF. The CDR3, as DNA: TGTGCCTGTGACACTCTAACTGGGGATGGGTACACCGATAAACTCATCTTT.

A few counts support this clone. TCRdb attributes to this sequence the protein of a much larger clone, which differs from the DNA translation at residue 16; a read error is likely, and the protein displayed is translated from the DNA. The CDR3 DNA sequence: TGTGCCTGTGACACCGTCCCAATGGTGGGGGATACAGGGACCGATAGACTCATCTTT. Translating gives CACDTVPMVGDTGTDRLIF. V usage is TRDV2 and J usage is TRDJ1, with 10 bases identical to TRDD3. No J gene is reported in TCRdb; it was inferred here by comparing the DNA with germline. Germline values: CDR1 GEAIGNYY, CDR2 EKD. The CDR3 totals 19 residues.

Notes on this clone: The mismatch at residue 8 between this DNA's translation and the TCRdb protein of a much larger clone likely reflects a read error; the protein shown is translated from the DNA. The V call is TRDV2, the J call TRDJ2, with TRDD3 matching over 8 bases. No J gene is reported in TCRdb; it was inferred here by comparing the DNA with germline. Losses at the gene ends were 0 bases for V and 7 bases for J; bases not matched to a gene: 0. The length of the CDR3 is 13 residues. CDR1 and CDR2 from the germline V gene are GEAIGNYY and EKD. In nucleotides, the CDR3 is TGTGCCTGTGACACCTGGGGGATAGCACAACTCTTCTTT. Protein: CACDTWGIAQLFF.